This entry lists 31 T cell receptor beta chains sequenced from one sample in a study of blood T cell repertoires in COVID-19. Assay: immunoSEQ multiplex PCR; the TCRdb copy retains only in-frame clones and omits some. The data show fewer than 250,000 clones, roughly 86% seen once. Sequenced material: peripheral blood. These receptors were taken from a woman aged 60 to 75 who had recovered from COVID-19.

The chain employs TRBV7-2 and TRBJ2-7; a weak D match, TRBD2 (5 bases). The V end lost 2 bases, the J end lost 1 base, and 12 bases lay between the germline ends. This CDR3 has 15 amino acids. In germline, CDR1 is SGHTA, CDR2 FQGNSA. The CDR3 spells CASSLQFGSSYEQYF. As DNA, the CDR3 is TGTGCCAGCAGCTTACAATTTGGGAGTTCCTACGAGCAGTACTTC.

The rearrangement uses TRBV19 and TRBJ2-5, with unresolved D. V was pared by 6 bases and J by 1 base, with 6 bases between. This CDR3 comprises 12 residues. CDR1 and CDR2 from the germline V gene are LNHDA and SQIVND (reference sequence). The CDR3 region has the DNA TGTGCCAGTAGCCAGGTCCAAGAGACCCAGTACTTC. Its protein product is CASSQVQETQYF.

The chain has TRBV27 and TRBJ1-6; no firm D call. From germline, CDR1 is MNHEY and CDR2 SMNVEV (reference sequence). The CDR3 is made up of 16 amino acids. Deletions cut 5 bases from V and 5 bases from J, with 16 bases between. CDR3 in amino acids: CASSIVPTENNSPLHF. The CDR3 nucleotides are TGTGCCAGCAGTATAGTTCCGACGGAGAATAATTCACCCCTCCACTTT.

This chain links TRBV28 with TRBJ1-6; D is uncertain. The CDR3 covers 16 residues. CDR1 is MDHEN and CDR2 is SYDVKM in the germline V gene. With 1 base removed from V and 0 bases from J, the gap between germline ends came to 7 bases. DNA of the CDR3: TGTGCCAGCAGTTTATTCCGGAGCTCCTATAATTCACCCCTCCACTTT. This encodes CASSLFRSSYNSPLHF.

The V gene is TRBV11-2, the J gene TRBJ1-1; 8 bases are a match to TRBD1. J lost 4 bases, V lost 2 bases, and 3 bases had no gene match. The germline gives CDR1 SGHAT, CDR2 FQNNGV. The CDR3 sequence is 14 residues long. The CDR3 region has the DNA TGTGCCAGCAGCTTAAACAGGGGGGGCACTGAAGCTTTCTTT. Encoded protein: CASSLNRGGTEAFF.

This clone was observed once. The CDR3 DNA reads as TGCAGCGTTGAGGGACAGGGGATCTATGGCTACACCTTC. This gives the protein CSVEGQGIYGYTF. This chain links TRBV29-1 with TRBJ1-2, with TRBD1 matching over 10 bases. The CDR3 extends over 13 amino acids. Trimming removed 3 bases from V and 4 bases from J; junction bases left unmatched: 2. Looked up from germline, CDR1 is SQVTM and CDR2 is ANQGSEA.

The chain carries TRBV7-8 and TRBJ1-4; D is uncertain. Trimming pared 5 bases from V and 4 bases from J, leaving 20 bases between. This CDR3 spans 17 amino acids. Per the germline V gene, CDR1 is SGHVS and CDR2 is FQNEAQ. The CDR3 bases are TGTGCCAGCAGCGCCCTCTTCAGACTCGGGGTTAATGAAAAACTGTTTTTT. Translating it yields CASSALFRLGVNEKLFF.

The chain uses TRBV5-5 and TRBJ2-3, with 7 bases lining up with TRBD2. The germline gives CDR1 SGHKS, CDR2 YYEKEE (reference sequence). V lost 0 bases and J lost 3; bases outside the gene matches: 4. This CDR3 region has 15 residues. For the CDR3, the DNA is TGTGCCAGCAGCTTGGTTGCGGGGGATACAGATACGCAGTATTTT. This sequence encodes CASSLVAGDTDTQYF.

The gene calls are TRBV28 and TRBJ2-1, with 7 bases matching TRBD2. This CDR3 contains 14 residues. The V gene end was trimmed by 4 bases and the J gene end by 7 bases; junction bases not matched to a gene: 7. Looked up from germline, CDR1 is MDHEN and CDR2 is SYDVKM. DNA for the CDR3: TGTGCCAGCAGTTCGCCGACTAGCAAGAATGAGCAGTTCTTC. It yields the protein CASSSPTSKNEQFF. Full variable domain (rest looked up from reference TRBV28 and TRBJ2-1): DVKVTQSSRYLVKRTGEKVFLECVQDMDHENMFWYRQDPGLGLRLIYFSYDVKMKEKGDIPEGYSVSREKKERFSLILESASTNQTSMYLCASSSPTSKNEQFFGPGTRLTVL.

V usage is TRBV7-9 and J usage is TRBJ1-4; D unresolved. From germline, CDR1 is SEHNR and CDR2 FQNEAQ (reference sequence). V was trimmed by 5 bases and J by 5 bases, leaving 6 bases between them. The CDR3 has 12 residues. CDR3 nucleotides: TGTGCCAGCAGCCCGGGGAATGAAAAACTGTTTTTT. Translation gives CASSPGNEKLFF.

The CDR3 region is CASSPNLGAGQETQYF. The CDR3, as DNA: TGTGCCAGCAGCCCAAACCTAGGGGCGGGACAAGAGACCCAGTACTTC. The chain joins TRBV3-1 (or the pseudogene TRBV3-2) to TRBJ2-5, with D possibly TRBD2 on 6 matching bases. The germline V gene has CDR1 LGHDT and CDR2 YNNKEL (reference sequence). The CDR3 is made up of 16 amino acids. The V end lost 4 bases, the J end lost 2 bases, and 17 bases lay between the germline ends.

Note on this clone: One junction end disagrees with the germline gene, perhaps due to a read error. V is TRBV3-1 (or the pseudogene TRBV3-2) and J is TRBJ1-1; TRBD1 might be the D (6 bases). The CDR3 has 11 amino acids. Germline V CDR1 and CDR2: LGHDT, YNNKEL (reference sequence). The CDR3 coding sequence is TGTGCCAGCAGCCACCGACAGGAGAAGTCCTTT. Protein: CASSHRQEKSF.

The chain employs TRBV7-9 and TRBJ2-7; D perhaps matches TRBD1 (6 bases). There are 14 residues in the CDR3. Germline V gives CDR1 SEHNR, CDR2 FQNEAQ (reference sequence). Trimming left V 6 bases short and J 0 bases short, with 12 bases between. CDR3 in amino acids: CASRKQGYSYEQYF. The CDR3 DNA reads as TGTGCCAGCAGGAAGCAGGGGTACTCCTACGAGCAGTACTTC.

CDR3 protein: CASSLASRHEQFF. CDR3 nucleotide sequence: TGCGCCAGCAGCTTGGCTAGCCGGCATGAGCAGTTCTTC. V usage is TRBV5-1 and J usage is TRBJ2-1; tentative D call: TRBD2 (5 bases). The germline V and J ends were trimmed by 0 bases and 8 bases, with 9 bases remaining between them. This CDR3 has 13 amino acids. The germline V gene has CDR1 SGHRS and CDR2 YFSETQ.

The CDR3 loop reads CASSLGGAGNNEQFF. CDR3 nucleotides: TGCGCCAGCAGCCTAGGGGGCGCAGGGAACAATGAGCAGTTCTTC. V is TRBV5-1 and J is TRBJ2-1; 7 bases map to TRBD1. J gave up 5 bases and V 4 bases, and 9 bases lay outside the gene matches. The CDR3 is made up of 15 amino acids. CDR1 SGHRS and CDR2 YFSETQ come from the germline V gene.

The chain links TRBV7-2 to TRBJ2-1, with a weak D call TRBD1 (6 bases). Per germline, CDR1 SGHTA and CDR2 FQGNSA. The CDR3 covers 15 residues. The germline V and J ends were trimmed by 6 bases and 4 bases, with 16 bases remaining between them. This chain's CDR3 is CASRKGGDFYNEQFF. The DNA of the CDR3 is TGTGCCAGCAGAAAAGGGGGAGATTTTTACAATGAGCAGTTCTTC.

The chain recombines TRBV9 with TRBJ2-3; D is unclear. Germline-derived CDR1 and CDR2 are SGDLS and YYNGEE. CDR3 length: 14 residues. V was trimmed by 0 bases and J by 2 bases, leaving 7 bases between them. This CDR3 reads CASSVGLDTDTQYF. The CDR3 coding sequence is TGTGCCAGCAGCGTAGGATTAGACACAGATACGCAGTATTTT.

This sequence joins TRBV27 and TRBJ1-2; 11 positions match TRBD1. V gave up 0 bases and J gave up 4 bases; unmatched junction bases: 4. Germline V gene sequence: CDR1 MNHEY, CDR2 SMNVEV (reference sequence). This CDR3 has 16 amino acids. CDR3: CASSLSRTGGRYGYTF. The CDR3 DNA reads TGTGCCAGCAGTTTATCCCGGACAGGGGGCCGCTATGGCTACACCTTC.

The chain is built from TRBV11-1 and TRBJ1-1; D is uncertain. CDR3 size: 15 residues. Germline V lookup: CDR1 SGHAT, CDR2 FQDESV (reference sequence). V lost 1 base and J 2 bases, leaving 11 bases between the germline ends. CDR3 nucleotides: TGTGCCAGCAGCTTAGGTGGCAGTGTAAACACTGAAGCTTTCTTT. This translates into CASSLGGSVNTEAFF.

This chain joins TRBV2 and TRBJ2-7, with unresolved D. Germline lookup yields CDR1 SNHLY and CDR2 FYNNEI. CDR3 length: 13 amino acids. V gave up 4 bases and J gave up 10 bases, with 17 bases separating them. The CDR3 sequence is CASSVAGWAVQYF. The DNA of the CDR3 is TGTGCCAGCAGTGTGGCCGGCTGGGCCGTCCAGTACTTC.

The chain has TRBV3-1 (or the pseudogene TRBV3-2) and TRBJ1-2; 8 nucleotides align to TRBD1. This CDR3 is built from 15 residues. Per germline, CDR1 LGHDT and CDR2 YNNKEL (reference sequence). Unmatched junction bases numbered 10, after V lost 4 bases and J lost 6 bases. The DNA of the CDR3 is TGTGCCAGCAGCCGACCCACAGGGGGTATTCATGGCTACACCTTC. This encodes CASSRPTGGIHGYTF.

The genes are TRBV9 and TRBJ2-3; 12 bases match TRBD2. V gave up 4 bases and J gave up 3 bases; unmatched junction bases: 6. Germline CDR1 is SGDLS and CDR2 is YYNGEE. The CDR3 covers 16 residues. The CDR3 DNA reads as TGTGCCAGCAGCTCGCGGGGGACTAGCGGGACAGATACGCAGTATTTT. Its translation: CASSSRGTSGTDTQYF.

The J gene is TRBJ2-5, the V gene TRBV20-1, with D tentatively TRBD1 (6 bases). Germline CDR1 reads DFQATT; CDR2 reads SNEGSKA (reference sequence). Trimming left V 4 bases short and J 3 bases short, with 6 bases between. CDR3 length: 11 amino acids. CDR3 sequence: CSANREETQYF. The DNA of the CDR3 is TGCAGTGCTAACAGGGAAGAGACCCAGTACTTC.

The chain joins TRBV7-2 to TRBJ2-3; tentatively, D is TRBD1 (6 bases). The V gene's germline CDR1 is SGHTA and CDR2 FQGNSA. The CDR3 covers 15 residues. Deletions cut 4 bases from V and 6 bases from J, with 17 bases between. CDR3 amino acids: CASSYLTGIRDTQYF. The CDR3 DNA reads as TGTGCCAGCAGCTATTTAACAGGGATTAGGGATACGCAGTATTTT.

V gene TRBV3-1 (or the pseudogene TRBV3-2) combines with J gene TRBJ2-7, with 9 bases fitting TRBD2. J was trimmed by 7 bases and V by 0 bases; bases with no gene match: 10. This CDR3 region has 16 residues. CDR1 is LGHDT and CDR2 is YNNKEL in the germline V gene (reference sequence). The CDR3 loop reads CASSQEGRGGAEEQYF. The CDR3 DNA sequence: TGTGCCAGCAGCCAAGAGGGCCGCGGGGGGGCCGAGGAGCAGTACTTC.

The J gene is TRBJ2-1, the V gene TRBV5-1, with 11 bases that match TRBD2. Germline V gene sequence: CDR1 SGHRS, CDR2 YFSETQ. V dropped 2 bases and J dropped 6; count of bases not matched to a gene: 4. This CDR3 contains 15 residues. The CDR3 is CASSFATSGGNEQFF. CDR3 nucleotide sequence: TGCGCCAGCAGCTTTGCTACTAGCGGGGGCAATGAGCAGTTCTTC.

This clone has only a few counts. The chain joins TRBV19 to TRBJ2-7; D is perhaps TRBD1 (5 bases). The CDR3 loop spans 15 amino acids. Per the germline V gene, CDR1 is LNHDA and CDR2 is SQIVND (reference sequence). Deletions cut 5 bases from V and 0 bases from J, with 14 bases between. CDR3 coding DNA: TGTGCCAGTAGTCAAGGGGCTAGAGCCTCCTACGAGCAGTACTTC. This gives the protein CASSQGARASYEQYF.

The rearrangement joins TRBV6-2 or TRBV6-3 to TRBJ1-2, with 7 bases matching TRBD1. CDR3 length: 14 amino acids. The germline V gene encodes CDR1 MNHEY and CDR2 SVGEGT. V gave up 7 bases and J gave up 6 bases; unmatched junction bases: 11. As DNA, the CDR3 is TGTGCCAGCACCCCTGGGACAGCTGGACATGGCTACACCTTC. Amino acids: CASTPGTAGHGYTF.

The chain uses TRBV9 and TRBJ2-5; no clear D. Germline V gene data show CDR1 as SGDLS and CDR2 as YYNGEE. The CDR3 extends over 15 amino acids. V lost 4 bases to trimming and J lost 2 bases, with 15 bases between them. CDR3 in amino acids: CASSPNVWSQETQYF. Here the CDR3 DNA reads TGTGCCAGCAGCCCTAACGTATGGTCACAAGAGACCCAGTACTTC.

This clone showed up just once. This sequence joins TRBV7-6 and TRBJ2-2, with 9 bases fitting TRBD1. The CDR3 runs 15 residues. From germline, CDR1 is SGHVS and CDR2 FNYEAQ. V lost 6 bases, J lost 5 bases, and 7 bases stayed unmatched. CDR3 sequence (DNA): TGTGCCAGCAGTGTTGGGACAGGGAGAACCGGGGAGCTGTTTTTT. Residues: CASSVGTGRTGELFF.

The rearrangement uses TRBV11-3 and TRBJ2-2; no reliable D call. CDR1 and CDR2 from the germline V gene are SGHNT and YENEEA. With 5 bases removed from V and 2 bases from J, the gap between germline ends came to 9 bases. The CDR3 spans 14 residues. DNA of the CDR3: TGTGCCAGCAGCCAAGACACAAACACCGGGGAGCTGTTTTTT. Its translation is CASSQDTNTGELFF.